These 16 T cell receptor beta chains were all obtained from the same sample, sequenced in a study of cytomegalovirus exposure and HLA in healthy donors. Primers included in the PCR were 60 Vbeta and 13 Jbeta primers. The repertoire was sequenced with immunoSEQ multiplex PCR; TCRdb's copy has only in-frame clones and lacks some. Of about 220,000 clones in the sample, about 70% were seen once. Sequencing was done on a sample of PBMCs. Every receptor here comes from a woman aged 25 to 39 in good health and CMV-seronegative.

The rearrangement joins TRBV6-5 to TRBJ2-1; 11 positions agree with TRBD1. This CDR3 comprises 16 residues. The V gene's germline CDR1 is MNHEY and CDR2 SVGAGI. V lost 4 bases, J lost 6 bases, and 8 bases stayed unmatched. CDR3 in DNA: TGTGCCAGCAGTTCCCGAGGACAGGGGGCTGTCAATGAGCAGTTCTTC. Encoded protein: CASSSRGQGAVNEQFF.

This clone was counted only a few times. V gene TRBV11-3 combines with J gene TRBJ2-2; the match to TRBD1 covers 7 bases. The CDR3 contains 16 residues. Germline CDR1 and CDR2: SGHNT and YENEEA. J was trimmed by 1 base and V by 1 base; bases with no gene match: 3. The CDR3 here is CASSLVGQLNTGELFF. CDR3 in DNA: TGTGCCAGCAGCTTAGTGGGACAGCTGAACACCGGGGAGCTGTTTTTT.

The chain joins TRBV19 to TRBJ1-1; possibly TRBD1 for D (5 bases). From germline, CDR1 is LNHDA and CDR2 SQIVND (reference sequence). The length of the CDR3 is 13 residues. V was shortened by 5 bases and J by 5 bases, with 12 bases between the two germline ends. The CDR3 region is CASSDRGGTEAFF. The CDR3 nucleotides are TGTGCCAGTAGTGACAGAGGTGGGACTGAAGCTTTCTTT.

This clone has just one count. The chain recombines TRBV11-2 with TRBJ2-1; no clear D. Germline CDR1 is SGHAT and CDR2 is FQNNGV. The CDR3 has 12 residues. Trimming cost V 5 bases and J 7 bases, with 9 bases left between them. CDR3 sequence reads: CASSPKQNEQFF. The CDR3 nucleotides are TGTGCCAGCAGCCCTAAACAGAATGAGCAGTTCTTC.

V is TRBV18 and J is TRBJ2-2; D is undetermined. Germline lookup yields CDR1 KGHSH and CDR2 LQKENI. The CDR3 has 13 residues. The ends were cut back, 4 bases at V and 6 bases at J, with 9 bases in the middle. The CDR3 reads CASSLTIAGELFF. CDR3 DNA: TGTGCCAGCTCACTTACTATCGCCGGGGAGCTGTTTTTT. Full variable domain (rest looked up from reference TRBV18 and TRBJ2-2): NAGVMQNPRHLVRRRGQEARLRCSPMKGHSHVYWYRQLPEEGLKFMVYLQKENIIDESGMPKERFSAEFPKEGPSILRIQQVVRGDSAAYFCASSLTIAGELFFGEGSRLTVL.

V and J are TRBV19 and TRBJ1-5, with 10 positions matching TRBD1. Trimming took 5 bases from V and 3 from J; bases not matched to a gene: 13. This CDR3 comprises 18 residues. Germline V CDR1 and CDR2: LNHDA, SQIVND (reference sequence). The DNA for the CDR3 is TGTGCCAGTAGTCGATCGGACAGGGGGGACCCTTACAATCAGCCCCAGCATTTT. This gives the protein CASSRSDRGDPYNQPQHF.

The genes are TRBV2 and TRBJ2-1; perhaps TRBD2 as D (5 bases). V was trimmed by 9 bases and J by 7 bases, leaving 19 bases between them. This CDR3 spans 14 amino acids. Looked up from germline, CDR1 is SNHLY and CDR2 is FYNNEI. The CDR3 DNA sequence: TGTGCCAGTACGGGCCCAACGGGAAGGAATGAGCAGTTCTTC. This sequence encodes CASTGPTGRNEQFF.

The chain recombines TRBV19 with TRBJ1-5; D is ambiguous. The V end was cut by 3 bases, the J end by 4 bases, with 16 bases between. The CDR3 is 16 residues long. The germline V gene has CDR1 LNHDA and CDR2 SQIVND (reference sequence). In DNA, the CDR3 is TGTGCCAGTAGTATTGGATTGGACGGGGATAATCAGCCCCAGCATTTT. Encoded protein: CASSIGLDGDNQPQHF.

In DNA form, the CDR3 reads TGTGCCAGCAGCACAGGGGAAAATCAGCCCCAGCATTTT. It yields the protein CASSTGENQPQHF. The chain employs TRBV7-9 and TRBJ1-5, with TRBD1 matching 7 bases. Trimming removed 5 bases from V and 4 bases from J; junction bases left unmatched: 2. The CDR3 loop spans 13 amino acids. In germline, CDR1 is SEHNR, CDR2 FQNEAQ (reference sequence).

The genes are TRBV30 and TRBJ2-7, with TRBD1 matching over 8 bases. This CDR3 spans 13 amino acids. V lost 2 bases to trimming and J lost 5 bases; unmatched junction nucleotides: 5. Germline assignment: CDR1 GTSNPN and CDR2 SVGIG (reference sequence). In nucleotides, the CDR3 is TGTGCCTGGAGTCAGACAGGGGCCCACGAGCAGTACTTC. Protein product: CAWSQTGAHEQYF.

This clone has more than one count but fewer than ten. V and J are TRBV5-1 and TRBJ2-7; 7 bases map to TRBD1. Trimming at V came to 3 bases and at J to 2 bases, leaving 8 bases not matched to a gene. The CDR3 totals 15 residues. Per germline, CDR1 SGHRS and CDR2 YFSETQ. DNA for the CDR3: TGCGCCAGCAGCTCCGGGACAGATGATCCCTACGAGCAGTACTTC. Translation gives CASSSGTDDPYEQYF. The entire variable domain, with the rest obtained from reference TRBV5-1 and TRBJ2-7, is as follows: KAGVTQTPRYLIKTRGQQVTLSCSPISGHRSVSWYQQTPGQGLQFLFEYFSETQRNKGNFPGRFSGRQFSNSRSEMNVSTLELGDSALYLCASSSGTDDPYEQYFGPGTRLTVT.

The V and J genes are TRBV11-3 and TRBJ2-7; 7 bases agree with TRBD1. CDR1 is SGHNT, CDR2 YENEEA, per germline. Trimming removed 5 bases from V and 0 bases from J; junction bases left unmatched: 4. This CDR3 spans 14 amino acids. The CDR3 reads CASSLGQSSYEQYF. In DNA, the CDR3 is TGTGCCAGCAGCCTGGGACAGAGCTCCTACGAGCAGTACTTC.

This sequence joins TRBV2 and TRBJ2-4; weak D call: TRBD2 (6 bases). The V gene's germline CDR1 is SNHLY and CDR2 FYNNEI. V was clipped by 3 bases and J by 7 bases, with 13 bases between them. This CDR3 has 14 residues. In DNA form, the CDR3 reads TGTGCCAGCAGTGATGAGGGACTGAGCAACATTCAGTACTTC. Translation: CASSDEGLSNIQYF.

The V call is TRBV27, the J call TRBJ2-3; 7 positions match TRBD1. J lost 3 bases, V lost 5 bases, and 2 bases had no gene match. The CDR3 contains 13 residues. The germline V gene has CDR1 MNHEY and CDR2 SMNVEV (reference sequence). CDR3 loop: CASSLTGTDTQYF. The DNA for the CDR3 is TGTGCCAGCAGTCTGACAGGGACAGATACGCAGTATTTT.

A single count supports this clone. The chain links TRBV7-9 to TRBJ2-5; D perhaps matches TRBD2 (5 bases). This CDR3 contains 14 residues. Trimming removed 0 bases at V and 5 bases at J, with 10 bases between. Germline V gene sequence: CDR1 SEHNR, CDR2 FQNEAQ (reference sequence). For the CDR3, the DNA is TGTGCCAGCAGCTTAGCAGGCACGGGGGAGACCCAGTACTTC. Amino acid sequence: CASSLAGTGETQYF.

The rearrangement links TRBV30 to TRBJ1-6; D not resolved. With 2 bases removed from V and 12 bases from J, the gap between germline ends came to 8 bases. CDR3 length equals 11 residues. In germline, CDR1 is GTSNPN, CDR2 SVGIG (reference sequence). Here the CDR3 DNA reads TGTGCCTGGAGTAGGTCGGGACCCCTCCACTTT. As protein: CAWSRSGPLHF.